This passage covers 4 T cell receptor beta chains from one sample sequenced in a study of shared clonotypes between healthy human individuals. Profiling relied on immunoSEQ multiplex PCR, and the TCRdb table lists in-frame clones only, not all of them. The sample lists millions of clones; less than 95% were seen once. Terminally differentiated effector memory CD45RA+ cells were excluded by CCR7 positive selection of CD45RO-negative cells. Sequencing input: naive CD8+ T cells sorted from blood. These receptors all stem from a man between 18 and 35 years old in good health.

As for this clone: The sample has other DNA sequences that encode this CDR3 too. The CDR3 bases are TGTGCCAGCAGTCCCTCTAGCGGGGGCCTCTCCTACGAGCAGTACTTC. It specifies CASSPSSGGLSYEQYF. The chain has TRBV27 and TRBJ2-7, with 10 bases that match TRBD2. The V gene end was trimmed by 5 bases and the J gene end by 0 bases; junction bases not matched to a gene: 7. Germline V lookup: CDR1 MNHEY, CDR2 SMNVEV (reference sequence). The CDR3 extends over 16 amino acids.

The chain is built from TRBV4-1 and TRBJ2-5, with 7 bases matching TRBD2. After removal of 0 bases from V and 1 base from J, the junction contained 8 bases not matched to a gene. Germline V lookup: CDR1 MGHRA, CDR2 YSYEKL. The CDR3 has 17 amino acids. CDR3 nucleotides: TGCGCCAGCAGCCAAGAAGGAACTAGCGACCTCCAAGAGACCCAGTACTTC. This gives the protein CASSQEGTSDLQETQYF.

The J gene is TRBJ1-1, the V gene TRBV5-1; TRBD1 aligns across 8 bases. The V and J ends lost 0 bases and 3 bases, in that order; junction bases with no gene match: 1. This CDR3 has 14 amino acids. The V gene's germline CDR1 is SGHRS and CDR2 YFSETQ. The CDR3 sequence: CASSLGTGYTEAFF. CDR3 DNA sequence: TGCGCCAGCAGCTTGGGGACAGGGTACACTGAAGCTTTCTTT.

This CDR3 reads CASSFYAGYEQYF. CDR3 bases: TGTGCCAGCAGCTTCTACGCGGGGTACGAGCAGTACTTC. This rearrangement joins TRBV7-9 to TRBJ2-7; a weak D match, TRBD2 (6 bases). CDR3 size: 13 residues. V was shortened by 3 bases and J by 4 bases, with 10 bases between the two germline ends. The germline V gene encodes CDR1 SEHNR and CDR2 FQNEAQ (reference sequence).